The 27 T cell receptor beta chains below were found in one sample sequenced in a study of control samples from healthy donors and cancer patients. Clones were sequenced by immunoSEQ multiplex PCR, and TCRdb holds only the in-frame ones, with some missing. The sample has 120,000 to 150,000 clones, roughly 90% seen once. Sequencing was done on a sample of blood. Every receptor here comes from a young man in good health.

The chain has TRBV29-1 and TRBJ1-2; 7 bases are a match to TRBD1. V lost 2 bases to trimming and J lost 8 bases; unmatched junction nucleotides: 11. The CDR3 loop spans 14 amino acids. Germline V gene sequence: CDR1 SQVTM, CDR2 ANQGSEA. The chain's CDR3 is CSVEPTGFVGGYTF. CDR3 bases: TGCAGCGTTGAACCGACAGGGTTCGTAGGAGGCTACACCTTC.

There are a few counts of this clone. The chain is built from TRBV12-3 or TRBV12-4 and TRBJ2-7, with D possibly matching TRBD2 (6 bases). The CDR3 contains 13 residues. V lost 3 bases and J 4 bases, leaving 10 bases between the germline ends. The CDR3 is CASSFAAGYEQYF. In DNA, the CDR3 is TGTGCCAGCAGTTTTGCTGCGGGGTACGAGCAGTACTTC.

This clone was detected once. The chain links TRBV5-8 to TRBJ2-7; D unclear. The CDR3 is made up of 12 amino acids. Trimming shortened V by 2 bases and J by 3 bases, and 6 bases separated the two germline ends. Germline lookup yields CDR1 SGHTS and CDR2 YDEGEE. The CDR3 DNA reads TGTGCCAGCAGCTTTGTGAACTACGAGCAGTACTTC. This gives the protein CASSFVNYEQYF.

The rearrangement links TRBV30 to TRBJ2-5; the match to TRBD2 covers 8 bases. This CDR3 comprises 12 residues. The germline CDR1 and CDR2 sequences are GTSNPN and SVGIG (reference sequence). Trimming removed 2 bases from V and 7 bases from J; junction bases left unmatched: 3. The chain's CDR3 is CAWSRSGGTQYF. In nucleotides, the CDR3 is TGTGCCTGGAGTCGAAGCGGGGGGACCCAGTACTTC.

The chain has TRBV2 and TRBJ1-2; D is uncertain. Between the trimmed V and J ends, which lost 3 bases and 2 bases, there was a span of 4 bases. Germline V gene data show CDR1 as SNHLY and CDR2 as FYNNEI. The CDR3 runs 12 residues. This CDR3 is CASSDVNYGYTF. In DNA, the CDR3 is TGTGCCAGCAGTGACGTAAACTATGGCTACACCTTC.

This rearrangement joins TRBV3-1 (or the pseudogene TRBV3-2) to TRBJ2-7; the D gene is possibly TRBD2 (7 bases). This CDR3 has 16 amino acids. V dropped 3 bases and J dropped 5 bases, with 20 bases sitting between them. Germline V gene data show CDR1 as LGHDT and CDR2 as YNNKEL (reference sequence). CDR3 residues: CASSHDGGGRGNEQYF. For the CDR3, the DNA is TGTGCCAGCAGCCATGACGGGGGCGGGAGAGGCAACGAGCAGTACTTC.

V is TRBV28 and J is TRBJ2-7; 7 bases are a match to TRBD2. The CDR3 spans 16 residues. Germline CDR1 and CDR2: MDHEN and SYDVKM. J was trimmed by 4 bases and V by 4 bases; bases with no gene match: 13. CDR3 protein: CASSWVGSGTRYEQYF. Written as DNA, the CDR3 is TGTGCCAGCAGTTGGGTTGGGAGCGGGACGAGGTACGAGCAGTACTTC.

This chain joins TRBV9 and TRBJ2-7, with D possibly being TRBD1 (5 bases). Trimming pared 0 bases from V and 5 bases from J, leaving 12 bases between. This CDR3 comprises 14 residues. The V gene's germline CDR1 is SGDLS and CDR2 YYNGEE. CDR3 in amino acids: CASSVEAGMDEQYF. CDR3 bases: TGTGCCAGCAGCGTAGAAGCAGGGATGGACGAGCAGTACTTC.

This chain links TRBV18 with TRBJ2-1; 8 bases line up with TRBD1. V gave up 3 bases and J gave up 8 bases; unmatched junction bases: 9. Germline assignment: CDR1 KGHSH and CDR2 LQKENI. There are 15 residues in the CDR3. As DNA, the CDR3 is TGTGCCAGCTCACCGTTAGGACAGGGTATCCATGAGCAGTTCTTC. This gives the protein CASSPLGQGIHEQFF.

V is TRBV3-1 (or the pseudogene TRBV3-2) and J is TRBJ2-3; the D is unclear. CDR1 LGHDT and CDR2 YNNKEL come from the germline V gene (reference sequence). V lost 1 base and J 3 bases, leaving 11 bases between the germline ends. The CDR3 has 15 amino acids. The CDR3 bases are TGTGCCAGCAGCCAAGGTCTTCTGCGAACAGATACGCAGTATTTT. It yields the protein CASSQGLLRTDTQYF.

The chain has TRBV5-1 and TRBJ2-1; D is possibly TRBD1 (5 bases). The CDR3 has 18 residues. Trimming cost V 4 bases and J 0 bases, with 20 bases left between them. In germline, CDR1 is SGHRS, CDR2 YFSETQ. The CDR3 reads CASSRLSGAASSYNEQFF. The CDR3 DNA sequence: TGCGCCAGCAGCCGCCTTTCTGGGGCGGCGAGCTCCTACAATGAGCAGTTCTTC.

The V gene is TRBV7-9, the J gene TRBJ1-1, with D unclear. Germline V gene data show CDR1 as SEHNR and CDR2 as FQNEAQ (reference sequence). Trimming shortened V by 1 base and J by 6 bases, and 9 bases separated the two germline ends. The CDR3 consists of 13 residues. CDR3 loop: CASSLVSLAEAFF. The CDR3 DNA is TGTGCCAGCAGCTTAGTTTCTTTAGCTGAAGCTTTCTTT.

CDR3 region: CASSLLAGRTDTQYF. CDR3 in DNA: TGTGCCAGCAGCCTACTAGCGGGCCGCACAGATACGCAGTATTTT. V gene TRBV7-2 combines with J gene TRBJ2-3, with 9 bases fitting TRBD2. This CDR3 is 15 amino acids long. Trimming took 5 bases from V and 1 from J; bases not matched to a gene: 4. The V gene's germline CDR1 is SGHTA and CDR2 FQGNSA.

The V gene is TRBV28, the J gene TRBJ1-2; D might be TRBD1 (6 bases). The CDR3 contains 13 residues. In germline, CDR1 is MDHEN, CDR2 SYDVKM. Trimming stripped 5 bases from V and 3 bases from J, with 10 bases between. The CDR3 reads CASSRQEDYGYTF. The CDR3 DNA is TGTGCCAGCAGTAGACAGGAAGACTATGGCTACACCTTC.

The chain has TRBV5-1 and TRBJ2-7; no clear D gene. CDR3 length: 11 residues. The V end was cut by 0 bases, the J end by 4 bases, with 2 bases between. Looked up from germline, CDR1 is SGHRS and CDR2 is YFSETQ. CDR3 in amino acids: CASSLGYEQYF. The CDR3 bases are TGCGCCAGCAGCTTGGGGTACGAGCAGTACTTC.

CDR3 nucleotides: TGTGCCAGCAGTTACGGGCCCCAACGCTCTGGAAACACCATATATTTT. This codes for CASSYGPQRSGNTIYF. The rearrangement joins TRBV6-5 to TRBJ1-3, with D uncertain. The CDR3 consists of 16 residues. The V gene's germline CDR1 is MNHEY and CDR2 SVGAGI. Trimming left V 2 bases short and J 0 bases short, with 11 bases between.

The CDR3 protein is CASSYTASGGSSYNEQFF. The CDR3 DNA reads TGTGCCAGCAGTTACACCGCTAGCGGGGGCAGCTCCTACAATGAGCAGTTCTTC. The J gene is TRBJ2-1, the V gene TRBV6-2 or TRBV6-3, with 10 nucleotides matching TRBD2. J lost 0 bases, V lost 2 bases, and 7 bases had no gene match. This CDR3 has 18 amino acids. CDR1 is MNHEY and CDR2 is SVGEGT in the germline V gene.

The V call is TRBV25-1, the J call TRBJ2-2; 11 positions agree with TRBD2. CDR1 and CDR2 (germline): MGHDK, SYGVNS. The CDR3 has 16 residues. J lost 6 bases, V lost 3 bases, and 6 bases had no gene match. CDR3 sequence reads: CASSDYLLAGAGELFF. In DNA form, the CDR3 reads TGTGCCAGCAGTGACTATCTACTAGCGGGAGCCGGGGAGCTGTTTTTT. The full variable domain, its missing parts supplied by reference TRBV25-1 and TRBJ2-2, is EADIYQTPRYLVIGTGKKITLECSQTMGHDKMYWYQQDPGMELHLIHYSYGVNSTEKGDLSSESTVSRIRTEHFPLTLESARPSHTSQYLCASSDYLLAGAGELFFGEGSRLTVL.

This clone was observed once. This chain joins TRBV10-3 and TRBJ2-7, with a possible D match to TRBD1 (6 bases). CDR3 length equals 12 residues. Germline V gene lookup returns CDR1 ENHRY and CDR2 SYGVKD. The V end lost 10 bases, the J end lost 5 bases, and 15 bases lay between the germline ends. CDR3 nucleotides: TGTGCCACCGAGGACAGTCACAACGAGCAGTACTTC. Protein: CATEDSHNEQYF.

CDR3 DNA: TGTGCCAGTAGGGCTAGACTAGCGGGAGGAAGATGGACCGGGGAGCTGTTTTTT. Protein: CASRARLAGGRWTGELFF. V gene TRBV19 combines with J gene TRBJ2-2; 13 nucleotides line up with TRBD2. Trimming at V came to 6 bases and at J to 5 bases, leaving 12 bases not matched to a gene. This CDR3 region has 18 residues. Germline CDR1 and CDR2: LNHDA and SQIVND (reference sequence).

The V call is TRBV3-1 (or the pseudogene TRBV3-2), the J call TRBJ2-2; the match to TRBD2 covers 8 bases. CDR3 length: 17 residues. Germline V gene lookup returns CDR1 LGHDT and CDR2 YNNKEL (reference sequence). V lost 4 bases, J lost 5 bases, and 12 bases stayed unmatched. Here the CDR3 DNA reads TGTGCCAGCAGCCGTTTTTGGGCGGGAGGCGGGACCGGGGAGCTGTTTTTT. This codes for CASSRFWAGGGTGELFF.

The chain couples TRBV28 to TRBJ1-2, with TRBD1 matching 8 bases. The CDR3 is 12 amino acids. The J segment lost 8 bases and the V segment lost 3 bases, leaving 2 bases of the junction unmatched. The germline V gene has CDR1 MDHEN and CDR2 SYDVKM. CDR3: CASSLGDRGYTF. As DNA, the CDR3 is TGTGCCAGCAGTTTGGGGGACAGGGGCTACACCTTC.

This chain links TRBV27 with TRBJ2-4, with D unclear. V lost 2 bases and J 3 bases, leaving 8 bases between the germline ends. In germline, CDR1 is MNHEY, CDR2 SMNVEV (reference sequence). The CDR3 extends over 14 amino acids. The CDR3 region is CASSLGRSKNIQYF. The DNA for the CDR3 is TGTGCCAGCAGTTTAGGGCGGAGCAAAAACATTCAGTACTTC.

This clone was picked up one time. The chain recombines TRBV4-3 with TRBJ2-3, with a tentative D call TRBD1 (7 bases). CDR1 is LGHNA and CDR2 is YSLEER in the germline V gene. Trimming left V 0 bases short and J 3 bases short, with 25 bases between. The CDR3 totals 20 residues. The CDR3 loop is CASSQERRGIPGQLTDTQYF. The CDR3 coding sequence is TGCGCCAGCAGCCAAGAGCGACGGGGGATCCCGGGACAGCTGACAGATACGCAGTATTTT.

V gene TRBV5-1 combines with J gene TRBJ1-1; 7 bases fit TRBD1. With 0 bases clipped from V and 5 bases from J, the junction kept 7 bases outside the gene matches. The CDR3 runs 15 residues. CDR1 is SGHRS and CDR2 is YFSETQ in the germline V gene. The CDR3 DNA reads TGCGCCAGCAGCTTGGAAGGGGGCTTGAGTACTGAAGCTTTCTTT. Translation: CASSLEGGLSTEAFF.

The chain employs TRBV5-5 and TRBJ2-7; TRBD1 matches 11 bases. J lost 4 bases, V lost 4 bases, and 7 bases had no gene match. The CDR3 runs to 15 residues. The germline CDR1 and CDR2 sequences are SGHKS and YYEKEE (reference sequence). CDR3 amino acids: CASSASGTGGYEQYF. CDR3 DNA sequence: TGTGCCAGCAGCGCATCCGGGACAGGGGGGTACGAGCAGTACTTC.

This clone was recorded a few times. The chain joins TRBV11-3 to TRBJ1-1, with TRBD1 matching 8 bases. With V trimmed by 1 base and J by 9 bases, 7 bases remained unmatched. Germline-derived CDR1 and CDR2 are SGHNT and YENEEA. The CDR3 sequence is 14 residues long. CDR3: CASSLGPGQEKAFF. CDR3 nucleotide sequence: TGTGCCAGCAGCTTAGGTCCGGGACAGGAAAAAGCTTTCTTT.